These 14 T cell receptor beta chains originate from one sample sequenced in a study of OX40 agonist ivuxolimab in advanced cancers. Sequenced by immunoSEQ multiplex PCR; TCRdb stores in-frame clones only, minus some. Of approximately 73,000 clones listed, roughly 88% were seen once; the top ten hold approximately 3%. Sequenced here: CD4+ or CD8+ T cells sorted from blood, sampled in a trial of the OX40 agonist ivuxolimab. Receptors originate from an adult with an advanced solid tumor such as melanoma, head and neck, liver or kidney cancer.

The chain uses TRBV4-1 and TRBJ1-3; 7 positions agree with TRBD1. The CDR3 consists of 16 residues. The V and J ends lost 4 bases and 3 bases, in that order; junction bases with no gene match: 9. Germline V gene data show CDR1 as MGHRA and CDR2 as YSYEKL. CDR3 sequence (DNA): TGCGCCAGCAGCCCTAGGACAGGAGATTATGGAAACACCATATATTTT. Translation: CASSPRTGDYGNTIYF.

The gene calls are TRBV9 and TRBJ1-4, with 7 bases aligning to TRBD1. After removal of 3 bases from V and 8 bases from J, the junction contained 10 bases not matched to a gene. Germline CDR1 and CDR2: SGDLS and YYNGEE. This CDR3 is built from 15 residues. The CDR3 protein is CASSAEGQGGEKLFF. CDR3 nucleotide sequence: TGTGCCAGCAGCGCAGAGGGGCAGGGGGGAGAAAAACTGTTTTTT.

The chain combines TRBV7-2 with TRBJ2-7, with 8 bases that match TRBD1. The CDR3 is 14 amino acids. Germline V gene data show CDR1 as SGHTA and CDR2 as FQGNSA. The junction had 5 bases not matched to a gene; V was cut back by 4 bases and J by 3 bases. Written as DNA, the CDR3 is TGTGCCAGCAGCTCAAGAGACAGGGGCTACGAGCAGTACTTC. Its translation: CASSSRDRGYEQYF.

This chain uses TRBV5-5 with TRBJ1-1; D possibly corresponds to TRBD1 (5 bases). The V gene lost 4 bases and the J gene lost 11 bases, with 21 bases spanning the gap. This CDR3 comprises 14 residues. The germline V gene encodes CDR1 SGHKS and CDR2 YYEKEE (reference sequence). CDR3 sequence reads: CASSQQRGVSLAFF. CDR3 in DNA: TGTGCCAGCAGCCAACAAAGGGGTGTGAGCTTGGCTTTCTTT.

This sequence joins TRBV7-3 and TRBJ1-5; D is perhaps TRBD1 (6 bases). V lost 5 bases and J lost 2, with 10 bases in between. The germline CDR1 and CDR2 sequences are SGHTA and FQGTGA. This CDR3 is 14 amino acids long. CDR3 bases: TGTGCCAGCAGCCGTGAGGGGGGCAATCAGCCCCAGCATTTT. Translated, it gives CASSREGGNQPQHF.

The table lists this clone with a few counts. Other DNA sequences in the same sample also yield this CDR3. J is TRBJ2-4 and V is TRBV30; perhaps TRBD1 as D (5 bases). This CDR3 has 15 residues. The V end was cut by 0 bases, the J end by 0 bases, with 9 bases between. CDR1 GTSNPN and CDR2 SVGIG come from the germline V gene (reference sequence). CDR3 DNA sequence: TGTGCCTGGAGTGTGGGGCCTTTAGCCAAAAACATTCAGTACTTC. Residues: CAWSVGPLAKNIQYF.

This CDR3 reads CASSPGTGLYEQYF. Written as DNA, the CDR3 is TGCGCCAGCAGTCCGGGGACAGGTCTCTACGAGCAGTACTTC. The chain combines TRBV5-1 with TRBJ2-7; 8 nucleotides align to TRBD1. CDR3 length: 14 amino acids. Germline CDR1 is SGHRS and CDR2 is YFSETQ. V lost 5 bases to trimming and J lost 3 bases; unmatched junction nucleotides: 7.

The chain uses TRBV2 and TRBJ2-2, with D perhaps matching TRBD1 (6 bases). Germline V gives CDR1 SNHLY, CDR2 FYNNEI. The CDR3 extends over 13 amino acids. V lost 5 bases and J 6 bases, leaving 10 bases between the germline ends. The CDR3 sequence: CASSSQGPGELFF. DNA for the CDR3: TGTGCCAGCAGTTCGCAGGGGCCCGGGGAGCTGTTTTTT.

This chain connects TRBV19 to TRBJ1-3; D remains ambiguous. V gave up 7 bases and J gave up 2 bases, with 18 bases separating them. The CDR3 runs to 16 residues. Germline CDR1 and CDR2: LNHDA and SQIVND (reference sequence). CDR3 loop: CASIRTASATGNTIYF. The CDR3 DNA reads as TGTGCCAGTATTCGAACTGCCTCTGCTACTGGAAACACCATATATTTT.

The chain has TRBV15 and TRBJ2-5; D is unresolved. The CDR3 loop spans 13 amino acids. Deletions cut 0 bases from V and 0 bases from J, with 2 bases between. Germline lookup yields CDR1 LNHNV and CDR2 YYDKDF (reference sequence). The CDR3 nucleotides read TGTGCCACCAGCAGAGATAACCAAGAGACCCAGTACTTC. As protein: CATSRDNQETQYF.

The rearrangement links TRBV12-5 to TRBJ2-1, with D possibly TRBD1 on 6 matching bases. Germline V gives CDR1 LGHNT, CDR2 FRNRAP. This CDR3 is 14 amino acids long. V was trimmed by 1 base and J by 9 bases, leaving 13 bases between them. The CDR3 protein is CASGLDRAVGEQFF. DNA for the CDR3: TGTGCTAGTGGTTTGGACAGGGCTGTGGGTGAGCAGTTCTTC.

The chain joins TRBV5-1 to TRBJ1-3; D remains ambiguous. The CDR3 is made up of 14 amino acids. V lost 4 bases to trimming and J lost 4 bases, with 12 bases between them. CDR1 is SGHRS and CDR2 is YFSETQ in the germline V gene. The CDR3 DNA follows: TGCGCCAGCAGCACCAGCTCTGTGGGAAACACCATATATTTT. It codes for CASSTSSVGNTIYF.

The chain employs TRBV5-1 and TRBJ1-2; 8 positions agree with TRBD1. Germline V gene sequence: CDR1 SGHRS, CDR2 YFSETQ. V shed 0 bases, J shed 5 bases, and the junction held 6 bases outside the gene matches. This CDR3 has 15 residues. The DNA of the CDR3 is TGCGCCAGCAGCTTGGCCGGAGGACAGGGATATGGCTACACCTTC. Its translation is CASSLAGGQGYGYTF.

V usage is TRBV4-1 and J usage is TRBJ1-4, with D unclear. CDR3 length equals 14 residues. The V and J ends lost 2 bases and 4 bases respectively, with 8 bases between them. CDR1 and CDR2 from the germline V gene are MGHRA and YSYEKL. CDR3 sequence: CASSQRGVNEKLFF. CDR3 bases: TGCGCCAGCAGCCAAAGAGGAGTTAATGAAAAACTGTTTTTT.